The clone carrying this TCR beta chain showed up just a few times. Its antigen is unidentified. A single record per CDR3 protein comes from TCRdb applying MiXCR to the reads. The sample records 500,000 or so distinct CDR3 sequences, approximately 15% being singletons. This sample is part of a study of T cell repertoires in cytomegalovirus infection. The CDR3 runs to 18 residues. The germline V gene has CDR1 MNHNS and CDR2 SASEGT. The trim removed 6 bases at V and 8 bases at J, leaving 17 bases unmatched. Whole-study findings and limits: In two of eight donors, the top clonotype was HLA-C-restricted CMV-specific.

The chain couples TRBV6-1 to TRBJ2-1; TRBD2 matches 12 bases. The material sequenced was CD8+ T cells from PBMCs. The sequence came from a human donor in good health (CMV status not recorded). Some clones in this sample may be carry-over from other donors' samples. The CDR3 region is CASSRNYLAGGPGDEQFF. In DNA form, the CDR3 reads TGTGCCAGCAGCCGTAACTATCTAGCGGGAGGGCCGGGGGATGAGCAGTTCTTC.